This TCR beta chain came from a study of blood T cell repertoires in COVID-19 (dated by TCRdb to the early 2020s). Broadly, across the study: Samples from collaborators originated in the United States, Italy and Spain and spanned both the acute and convalescent phases of COVID-19. The prospective study material was composed of cDNA or gDNA derived from T cells, B-cell-depleted T cells, or PBMCs. The dataset comprised deeply sampled blood TCRbeta repertoires from subjects exposed to, actively infected with, or recovered from COVID-19. A de-identified subject ID, COVID-19 status, age in years and sex were almost always included in the sample metadata. The repertoires were released in a freely available public database intended as a resource for research on the immune response to SARS-CoV-2. The samples were drawn from two sources: the first 160 participants of the ongoing ImmuneRACE study, and over 950 subjects contributed by 6 global collaborators. Where available, HLA class I and class II types were taken from metadata supplied by the sample provider and were not determined by assay-based typing. What the study reported, not specific to this receptor: The quantity of clinical and demographic metadata differed by source and by participant and was supplied without curation.

V is shortened by 2 bases, J by 7 bases, and the region joining them spans 9 bases. The CDR3 contains 12 residues, cysteine and phenylalanine counted. Of the read, only the CDR3 DNA is kept; its 36 bases are in frame from base 1. The germline V gene supplies CDR1 MNHEY and CDR2 SVGEGT. The immunoSEQ Assay, a bias-controlled multiplex PCR, was used to amplify TCRbeta CDR3 regions from genomic DNA. Under the source paper's analysis protocol: The number of nucleated cells in each sample was estimated from the amplification of reference gene primers within the assay. To quantify the absolute abundance of each unique TCRbeta CDR3 rearrangement, sequence reads were collapsed and filtered. For each sample, productive Simpson clonality was calculated by taking the square root of Simpson's diversity index across productive rearrangements. TCRdb holds this immuneACCESS table with in-frame rearrangements only. Some clones are missing; in checked studies, unresolved V genes explain under half, and the rest has no known cause. V and J calls and clone size are as listed in that table; D and trimming were resolved from the DNA. This sample gives nearly 110,000 clones in total; over 60% of them show up just once. Jointly, the top ten make up more than 5.5% of the sample.

One collaborating source in Seattle enrolled patients while the patients were actively infected and followed the patients over time throughout the course of disease. The collaborating institutions used their own protocols to collect whole blood in K2EDTA tubes. For TCRbeta analysis, collaborator samples were shipped as frozen whole blood, as isolated PBMCs, or as DNA extracted from either sample type. Worth noting for this clone: Its target antigen remains unknown. No base quality information exists; no much larger clone differs at one position.

Sequencing was done on a sample of peripheral blood. The chain joins TRBV6-2 or TRBV6-3 to TRBJ2-7; the D gene assignment is ambiguous. The origin of this receptor is an elderly man with COVID-19, enrolled during active disease. The DNA sequence follows: TGTGCCAGCAGTTACCCCCCCCGGGAGCAGTACTTC. The encoded protein is CASSYPPREQYF.